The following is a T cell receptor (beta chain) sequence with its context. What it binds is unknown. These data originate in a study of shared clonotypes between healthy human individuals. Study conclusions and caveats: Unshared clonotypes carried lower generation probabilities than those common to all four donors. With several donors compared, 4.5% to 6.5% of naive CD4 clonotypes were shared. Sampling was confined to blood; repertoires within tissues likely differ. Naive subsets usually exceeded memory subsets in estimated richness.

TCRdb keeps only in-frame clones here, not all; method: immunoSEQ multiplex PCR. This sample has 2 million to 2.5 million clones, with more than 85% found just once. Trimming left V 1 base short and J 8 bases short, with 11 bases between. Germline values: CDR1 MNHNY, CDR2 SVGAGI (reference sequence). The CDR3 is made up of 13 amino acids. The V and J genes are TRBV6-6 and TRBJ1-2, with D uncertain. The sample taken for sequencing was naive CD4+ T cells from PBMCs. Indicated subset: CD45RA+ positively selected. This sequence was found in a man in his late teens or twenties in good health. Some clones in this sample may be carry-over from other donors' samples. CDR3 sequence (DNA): TGTGCCAGCAGTTACTTGAACACGGAGGGCTACACCTTC. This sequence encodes CASSYLNTEGYTF.